This T cell receptor beta chain was profiled in a study of T cells in tuberculosis. At the level of the study: This South African cohort compared adolescents with or without latent tuberculosis against adults with active tuberculosis. Whole-study findings and limits: Active tuberculosis cases were adults; controls were adolescents.

Comment on this clone: Its specificity is not known.

V shed 3 bases and J 1 base; nucleotides not matched to a gene: 10. The CDR3 covers 19 residues. The germline V gene encodes CDR1 SGHAT and CDR2 FQNNGV. Profiled with immunoSEQ multiplex PCR; TCRdb holds only in-frame clones, not every one. The data contain around 38,000 clones, around 96% of them singletons. The sequenced sample was PBMCs. The chain combines TRBV11-2 with TRBJ2-6; 9 nucleotides align to TRBD1. The TCR originated in a donor between 10 and 35 years old with latent tuberculosis or without tuberculosis infection. The CDR3: CASSLLQGAVVSGANVLTF. CDR3 bases: TGTGCCAGCAGCTTGTTACAGGGGGCGGTTGTATCTGGGGCCAACGTCCTGACTTTC.